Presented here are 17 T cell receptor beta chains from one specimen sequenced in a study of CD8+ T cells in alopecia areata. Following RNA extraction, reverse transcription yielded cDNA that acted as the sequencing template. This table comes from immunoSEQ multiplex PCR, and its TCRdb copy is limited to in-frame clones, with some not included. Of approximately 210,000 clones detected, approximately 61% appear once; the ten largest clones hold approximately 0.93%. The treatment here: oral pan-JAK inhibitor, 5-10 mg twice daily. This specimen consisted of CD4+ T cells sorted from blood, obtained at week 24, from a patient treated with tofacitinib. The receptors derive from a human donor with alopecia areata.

The CDR3: CAWYRQGKTGELFF. The CDR3, as DNA: TGTGCCTGGTATAGACAGGGGAAGACCGGGGAGCTGTTTTTT. The chain has TRBV30 and TRBJ2-2, with 8 bases lining up with TRBD1. Looked up from germline, CDR1 is GTSNPN and CDR2 is SVGIG (reference sequence). With 5 bases clipped from V and 5 bases from J, the junction kept 7 bases outside the gene matches. The CDR3 runs 14 residues.

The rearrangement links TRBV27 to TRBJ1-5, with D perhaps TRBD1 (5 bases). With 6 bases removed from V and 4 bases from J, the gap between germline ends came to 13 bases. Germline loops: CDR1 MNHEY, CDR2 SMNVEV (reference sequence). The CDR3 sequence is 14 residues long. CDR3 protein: CASSLGGANQPQHF. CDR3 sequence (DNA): TGTGCCAGCAGCCTGGGGGGTGCGAATCAGCCCCAGCATTTT.

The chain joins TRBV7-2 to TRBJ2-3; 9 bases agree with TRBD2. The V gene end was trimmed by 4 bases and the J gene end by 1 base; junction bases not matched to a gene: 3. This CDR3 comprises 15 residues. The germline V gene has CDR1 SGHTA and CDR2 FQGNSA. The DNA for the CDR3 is TGTGCCAGCAGCTCTCAGCGGGGGGGCACAGATACGCAGTATTTT. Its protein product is CASSSQRGGTDTQYF.

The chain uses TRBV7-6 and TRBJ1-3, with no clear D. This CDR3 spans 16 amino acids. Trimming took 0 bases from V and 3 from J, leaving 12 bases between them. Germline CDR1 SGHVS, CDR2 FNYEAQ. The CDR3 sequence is CASSLAGSGIGNTIYF. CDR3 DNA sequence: TGTGCCAGCAGCTTAGCCGGGAGCGGCATTGGAAACACCATATATTTT.

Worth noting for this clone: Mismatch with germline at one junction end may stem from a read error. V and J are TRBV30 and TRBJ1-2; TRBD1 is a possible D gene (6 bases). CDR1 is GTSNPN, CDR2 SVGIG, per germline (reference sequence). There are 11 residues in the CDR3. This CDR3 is CAWSEDRHFFF. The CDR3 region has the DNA TGTGCCTGGAGTGAGGACAGACACTTTTTCTTC.

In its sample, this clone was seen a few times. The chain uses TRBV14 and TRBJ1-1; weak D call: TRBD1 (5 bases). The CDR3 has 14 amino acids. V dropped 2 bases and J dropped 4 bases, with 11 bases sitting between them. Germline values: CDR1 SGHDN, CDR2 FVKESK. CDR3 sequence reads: CASSQLGGITEAFF. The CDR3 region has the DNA TGTGCCAGCAGCCAACTTGGGGGTATCACTGAAGCTTTCTTT.

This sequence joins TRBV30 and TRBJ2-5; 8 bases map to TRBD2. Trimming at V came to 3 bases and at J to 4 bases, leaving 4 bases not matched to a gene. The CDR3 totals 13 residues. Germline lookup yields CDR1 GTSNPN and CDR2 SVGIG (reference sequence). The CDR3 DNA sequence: TGTGCCTGGAGCGGGACTAGAGGAGAGACCCAGTACTTC. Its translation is CAWSGTRGETQYF.

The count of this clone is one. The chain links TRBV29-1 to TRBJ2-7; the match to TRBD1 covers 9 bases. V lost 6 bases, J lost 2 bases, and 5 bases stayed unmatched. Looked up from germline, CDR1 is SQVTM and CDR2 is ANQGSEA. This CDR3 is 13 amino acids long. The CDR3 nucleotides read TGCAGCGTCTCGGGACAGGGACCCTACGAGCAGTACTTC. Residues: CSVSGQGPYEQYF.

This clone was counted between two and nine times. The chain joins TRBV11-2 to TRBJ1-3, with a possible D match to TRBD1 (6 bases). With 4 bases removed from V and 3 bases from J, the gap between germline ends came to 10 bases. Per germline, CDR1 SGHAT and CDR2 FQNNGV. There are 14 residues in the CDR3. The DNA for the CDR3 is TGTGCCAGCAGCTCCGGGACATTTGGAAACACCATATATTTT. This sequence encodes CASSSGTFGNTIYF.

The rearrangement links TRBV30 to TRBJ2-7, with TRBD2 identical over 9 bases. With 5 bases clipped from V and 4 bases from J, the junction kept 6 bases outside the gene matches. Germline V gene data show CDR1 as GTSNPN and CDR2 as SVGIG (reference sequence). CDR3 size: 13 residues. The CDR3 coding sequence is TGTGCCTGGGCGGGGGGGCCGGTTTACGAGCAGTACTTC. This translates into CAWAGGPVYEQYF.

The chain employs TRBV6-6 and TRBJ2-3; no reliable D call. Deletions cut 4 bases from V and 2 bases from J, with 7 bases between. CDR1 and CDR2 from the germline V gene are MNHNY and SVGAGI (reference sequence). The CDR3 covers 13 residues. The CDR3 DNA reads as TGTGCCAGCAGTTTGCGAATCACAGATACGCAGTATTTT. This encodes CASSLRITDTQYF.

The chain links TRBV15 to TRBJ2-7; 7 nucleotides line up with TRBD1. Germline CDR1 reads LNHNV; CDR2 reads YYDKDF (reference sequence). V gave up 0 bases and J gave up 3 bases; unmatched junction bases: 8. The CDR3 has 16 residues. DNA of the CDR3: TGTGCCACCAGCAGAGATCGGGACAGTCGGAGCTACGAGCAGTACTTC. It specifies CATSRDRDSRSYEQYF.

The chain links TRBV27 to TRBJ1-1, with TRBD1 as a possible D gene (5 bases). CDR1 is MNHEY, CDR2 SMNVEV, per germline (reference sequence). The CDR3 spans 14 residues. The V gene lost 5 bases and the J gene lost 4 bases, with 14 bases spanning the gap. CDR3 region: CASSPLGGGTEAFF. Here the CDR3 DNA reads TGTGCCAGCAGTCCCCTGGGGGGAGGCACTGAAGCTTTCTTT.

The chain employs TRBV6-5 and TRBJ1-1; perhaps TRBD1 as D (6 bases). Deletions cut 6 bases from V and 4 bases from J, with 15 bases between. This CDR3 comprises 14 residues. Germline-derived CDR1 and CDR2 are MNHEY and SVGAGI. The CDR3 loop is CASRRDRGGTEAFF. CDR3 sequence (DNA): TGTGCCAGCAGAAGAGACAGAGGGGGCACTGAAGCTTTCTTT.

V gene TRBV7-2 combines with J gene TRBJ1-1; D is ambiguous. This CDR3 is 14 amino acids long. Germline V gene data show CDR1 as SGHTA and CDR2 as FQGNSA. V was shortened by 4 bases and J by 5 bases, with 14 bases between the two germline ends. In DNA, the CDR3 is TGTGCCAGCAGCTCAACGTCAGGTGGAACTGAAGCTTTCTTT. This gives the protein CASSSTSGGTEAFF.

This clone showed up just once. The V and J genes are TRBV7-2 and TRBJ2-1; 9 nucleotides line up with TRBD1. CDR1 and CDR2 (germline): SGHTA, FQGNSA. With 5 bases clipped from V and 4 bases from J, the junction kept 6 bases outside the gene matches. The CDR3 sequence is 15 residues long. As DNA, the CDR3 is TGTGCCAGCAGCCGTGACAGGGGGAGATACAATGAGCAGTTCTTC. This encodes CASSRDRGRYNEQFF.

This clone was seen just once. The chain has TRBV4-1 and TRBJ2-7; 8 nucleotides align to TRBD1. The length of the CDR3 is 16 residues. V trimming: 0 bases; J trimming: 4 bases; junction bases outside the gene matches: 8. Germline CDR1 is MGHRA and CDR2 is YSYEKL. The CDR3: CASSQEVGTGQYEQYF. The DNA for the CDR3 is TGCGCCAGCAGCCAAGAAGTCGGGACAGGACAGTACGAGCAGTACTTC.